This T cell receptor (beta chain) was sequenced in a study of CD8 T cells in Susac syndrome. Reverse transcription of roughly 0.45 to 1 ug RNA used random hexamers. The immunoSEQ assay covered 54 Vbeta and 13 Jbeta segments for CDR3. TCRdb reprocessed the immunoSEQ multiplex PCR reads with MiXCR, giving one entry per CDR3 protein. The sample includes about 280,000 distinct CDR3 sequences, 85% of them seen just once. The CDR3 spans 16 residues. The germline V and J ends were trimmed by 2 bases and 0 bases, with 15 bases remaining between them. From germline, CDR1 is GTSNPN and CDR2 SVGIG (reference sequence).

Sample: CD8+ T cells from PBMCs. The chain links TRBV30 to TRBJ2-3; the D gene could be TRBD1 or TRBD2 (5 bases each). The TCR was taken from a human donor with multiple sclerosis. The CDR3 DNA sequence: TGTGCCTGGAGTATATTCCCGAGGGGAAGCACAGATACGCAGTATTTT. Protein product: CAWSIFPRGSTDTQYF.